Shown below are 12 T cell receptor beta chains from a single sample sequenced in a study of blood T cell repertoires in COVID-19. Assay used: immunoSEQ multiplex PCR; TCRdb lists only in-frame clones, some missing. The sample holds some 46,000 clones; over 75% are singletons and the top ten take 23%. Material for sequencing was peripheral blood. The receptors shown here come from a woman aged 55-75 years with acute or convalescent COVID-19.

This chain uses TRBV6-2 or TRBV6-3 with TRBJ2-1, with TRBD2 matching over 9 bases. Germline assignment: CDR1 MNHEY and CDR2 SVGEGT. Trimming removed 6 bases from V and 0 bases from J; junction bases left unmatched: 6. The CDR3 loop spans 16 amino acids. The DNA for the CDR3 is TGTGCCAGCAGCCCCCGACTAGCGGTCTCCTACAATGAGCAGTTCTTC. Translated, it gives CASSPRLAVSYNEQFF.

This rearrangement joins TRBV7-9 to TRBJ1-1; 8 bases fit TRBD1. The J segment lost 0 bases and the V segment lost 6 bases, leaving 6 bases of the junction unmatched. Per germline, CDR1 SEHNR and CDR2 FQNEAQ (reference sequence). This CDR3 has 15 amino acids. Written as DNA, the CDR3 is TGTGCCAGCAGTGAAGACAGGGGAATGAACACTGAAGCTTTCTTT. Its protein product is CASSEDRGMNTEAFF.

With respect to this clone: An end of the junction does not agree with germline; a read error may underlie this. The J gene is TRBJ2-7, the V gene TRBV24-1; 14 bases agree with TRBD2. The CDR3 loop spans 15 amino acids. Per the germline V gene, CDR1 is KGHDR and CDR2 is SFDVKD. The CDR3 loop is CATSDGLAGGHELYF. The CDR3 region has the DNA TGTGCCACCAGTGATGGACTAGCGGGGGGCCATGAGCTGTACTTC.

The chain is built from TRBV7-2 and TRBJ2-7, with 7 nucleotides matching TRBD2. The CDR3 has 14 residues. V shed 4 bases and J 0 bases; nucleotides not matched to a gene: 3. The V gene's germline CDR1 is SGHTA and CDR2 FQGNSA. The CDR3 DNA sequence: TGTGCCAGCAGCTGGGAGGGTCTCTCCTACGAGCAGTACTTC. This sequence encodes CASSWEGLSYEQYF.

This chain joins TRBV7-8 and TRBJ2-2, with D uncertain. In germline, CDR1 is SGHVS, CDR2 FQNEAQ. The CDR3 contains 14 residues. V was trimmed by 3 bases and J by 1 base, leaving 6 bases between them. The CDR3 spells CASSFAGNTGELFF. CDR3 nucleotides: TGTGCCAGCAGCTTTGCAGGGAACACCGGGGAGCTGTTTTTT.

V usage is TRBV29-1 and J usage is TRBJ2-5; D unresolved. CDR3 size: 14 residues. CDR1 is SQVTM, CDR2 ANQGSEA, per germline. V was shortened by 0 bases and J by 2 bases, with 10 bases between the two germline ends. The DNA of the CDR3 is TGCAGCGTTGAAGATCCCCGGCGGCAAGAGACCCAGTACTTC. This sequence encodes CSVEDPRRQETQYF.

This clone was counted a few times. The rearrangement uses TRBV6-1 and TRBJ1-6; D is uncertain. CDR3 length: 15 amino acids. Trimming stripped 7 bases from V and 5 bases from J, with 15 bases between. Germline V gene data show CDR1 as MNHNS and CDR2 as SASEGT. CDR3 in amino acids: CASTLLREDNSPLHF. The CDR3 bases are TGTGCCAGCACCTTACTCCGGGAGGATAATTCACCCCTCCACTTT.

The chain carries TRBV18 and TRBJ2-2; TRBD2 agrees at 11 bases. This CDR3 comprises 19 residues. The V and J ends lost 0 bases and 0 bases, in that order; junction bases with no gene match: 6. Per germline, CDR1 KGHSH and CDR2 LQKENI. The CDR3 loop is CASSPPTSGALANTGELFF. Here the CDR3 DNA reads TGTGCCAGCTCACCACCGACTAGCGGGGCCCTGGCGAACACCGGGGAGCTGTTTTTT.

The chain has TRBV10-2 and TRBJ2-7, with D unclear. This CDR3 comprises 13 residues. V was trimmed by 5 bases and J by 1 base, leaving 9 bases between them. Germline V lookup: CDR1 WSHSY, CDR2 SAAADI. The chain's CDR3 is CASSPSQSYEQYF. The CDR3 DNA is TGCGCCAGCAGTCCATCGCAGTCCTACGAGCAGTACTTC.

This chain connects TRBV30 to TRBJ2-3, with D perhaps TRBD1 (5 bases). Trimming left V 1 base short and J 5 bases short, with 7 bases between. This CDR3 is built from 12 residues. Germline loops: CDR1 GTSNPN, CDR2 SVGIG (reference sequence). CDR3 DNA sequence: TGTGCCTGGAGTGAGCAGGGAGATACGCAGTATTTT. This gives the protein CAWSEQGDTQYF.

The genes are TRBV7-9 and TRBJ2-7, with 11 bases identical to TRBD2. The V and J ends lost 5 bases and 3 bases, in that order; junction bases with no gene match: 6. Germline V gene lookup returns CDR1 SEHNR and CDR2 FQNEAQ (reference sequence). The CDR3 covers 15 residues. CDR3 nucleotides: TGTGCCAGCAGCACCACTAGCGGGGGAAGCTACGAGCAGTACTTC. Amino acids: CASSTTSGGSYEQYF.

In DNA form, the CDR3 reads TGTGCCGGGGGACAGGCGCGTTCGTACGAGCAGTACTTC. This sequence encodes CAGGQARSYEQYF. This chain links TRBV2 with TRBJ2-7, with 8 bases fitting TRBD1. The V gene end was trimmed by 11 bases and the J gene end by 4 bases; junction bases not matched to a gene: 10. The CDR3 runs 13 residues. In germline, CDR1 is SNHLY, CDR2 FYNNEI.